This T cell receptor (beta chain) was profiled in a study of long-term antiretroviral therapy in people with HIV (dated by TCRdb to the early 2020s). Study-wide context: The earliest samples were collected about a decade before the 2015 WHO recommendation for immediate ART, when ART was typically delayed until CD4 counts fell. A retrospective serial study tested whether ART initiation and durable HIV suppression were associated with changes in peripheral blood TRB repertoire composition and diversity. From some 30 adults with confirmed HIV infection, the cohort provided under 250 cryopreserved PBMC samples, gathered serially across a mean of approximately six years (range 1-12). Of the approximately 28 participants with HIV, ten to eleven were female. No cross-contamination during QIAcube processing turned up in test extractions that ran a monoclonal T-cell line alongside some 34 polyclonal samples. Paper-wide results and their limitations: Starting ART was linked to a significant rise in TRB diversity, yet even after long-term ART the diversity remained significantly lower than in transplant donor controls. HIV repertoires had narrower CDR3 length ranges than controls, and the network structure suggested an antigen-experienced repertoire that shifted only slightly toward naive after ART. Because PBMC availability was limited, only the TCR beta chain was sequenced, with no alpha chain pairing. Inferences about post-ART repertoire changes are limited because no data were available on ART adherence, viral resistance or therapy changes. At every time point, the repertoire was dominated by expanded TRB clones first identified before ART initiation, although this dominance fluctuated and, in many PLHIV, declined after ART. The samples were dated from about 2003 to 2017, and the ART regimens that were used may be less effective than current ART regimens. Unsorted PBMC were profiled instead of sorted CD4+ and CD8+ T cells because pre-ART samples had limited cell numbers.

Participants were included only if at least one PBMC sample before ART initiation and at least two post-ART samples were available. Treatment was received in the United States of America by all participants with HIV. Cryopreserved samples of roughly 0.85-11 million PBMC were thawed and washed before DNA extraction. At the time of the earliest PBMC sample, participants with HIV were aged between roughly 20 and 54 years. Each participant contributed PBMC samples from 1-4 timepoints before ART initiation and 2-8 timepoints after ART initiation, with a median of 7 samples. For every participant, serial HIV viral load, CD4+ T-cell count, ART history and demographic data were obtained. Genomic DNA was extracted from unsorted PBMC with a Qiagen kit on a QIAcube, processed in batches of 12 samples. The immunoSEQ hsTCRB v3.0 assay was used at survey level resolution for TRB variable region sequencing. TRB sequencing targeted a depth of 40,000-50,000 T-cell genomes per sample. An Illumina MiSeq with a v3 150-cycle kit was used to sequence the pooled TRB libraries. The original pipeline was this. Repertoire analysis ran in R within a reproducible Nextflow workflow covering QC, data transformation and analysis. LymphoSeq2, an R package for exploring AIRR-Seq data, was used to implement the custom analyses. A handful of samples that produced fewer than 5000 total TRB sequences were removed, so some 180 HIV repertoires were analyzed. Among the 190 or so HIV repertoires that were kept, 59 were collected before ART initiation and roughly 130 were collected after ART initiation. Each repertoire was downsampled to 5000 TRB nucleotide sequences, and summary statistics were averaged across 100 downsampling iterations. TRB sequences were retained for analysis only if CDR3 regions of at least seven amino acids were present. Diversity was measured with a Shannon entropy-derived clonality score and the Gini coefficient. Repertoire networks linked the top 5000 CDR3 amino acid sequences whenever two sequences differed by an edit distance of one. GLIPH2 predicted antigen specificity groups and MHC restriction for TRB CDR3 amino acid sequences. To flag known CMV, EBV, HIV or tissue antigen associations, CDR3 amino acid sequences were matched against VDJdb and McPAS-TCR. Pre-ART, post-ART and control groups were compared with Wilcoxon signed-rank tests and Holm-Bonferroni correction. This immuneACCESS table, as held by TCRdb, lists in-frame sequences with V and J called but not all clones. Of the missing ones, under half trace to an unresolved V gene in checked studies; the others have no known cause. V and J calls and clone size are those listed in that table; D and trimming were worked out from the DNA. The sample records roughly 15,000 clones, around 88% of which are singletons. Around 15% of the sample comes from the top ten.

From the germline V gene, CDR1 is SNHLY and CDR2 is FYNNEI. From the cysteine through the phenylalanine, the CDR3 covers 16 amino acids. Only the CDR3 DNA stays, 48 bases, in frame from base 1. V ends up 6 bases short and J 10 bases short, with an unmatched junction base count of 20. On this clone: Its antigen target is currently unknown. No much larger clone exists at a distance of one base, and base qualities are not known.

The TCR comes from a woman between 25 and 40 years old with HIV. The sequence is built from TRBV2 and TRBJ1-2, and 7 bases in between align with TRBD1. Source: unsorted PBMCs, taken 2.3 to 2.4 years before starting antiretroviral therapy. CDR3 loop: CASRARRQGPRMNYTF. The nucleotide sequence is given as TGTGCCAGCAGGGCACGTAGACAGGGCCCCCGTATGAACTACACCTTC. Reference TRBV2 and TRBJ1-2 genes cover what lies past the CDR3, so the full variable domain is EPEVTQTPSHQVTQMGQEVILRCVPISNHLYFYWYRQILGQKVEFLVSFYNNEISEKSEIFDDQFSVERPDGSNFTLKIRSTKLEDSAMYFCASRARRQGPRMNYTFGSGTRLTVV.